This TCR beta chain was retrieved from a study of blood T cell repertoires in COVID-19. Study background: Specimens from acute and convalescent COVID-19 originated in the United States, Italy and Spain. Sources were T cells, B-cell-depleted T cells, or PBMCs; the material itself was cDNA or gDNA.

The V and J ends lost 7 bases and 0 bases, in that order; junction bases with no gene match: 9. Germline V lookup: CDR1 LNHDA, CDR2 SQIVND (reference sequence). CDR3 length: 16 amino acids. How the authors handled the data: Reference gene primer amplification yielded estimated nucleated cell counts. Clones were read by immunoSEQ multiplex PCR, and TCRdb kept only the in-frame ones, dropping some. V and J calls and clone size come straight from that table; D and trimming were deduced from the DNA. The profile shows around 100,000 clones, more than 75% of them singletons. The chain couples TRBV19 to TRBJ2-1; 7 bases are shared with TRBD2. Specimen: peripheral blood. The receptor was derived from a man aged 30-40 years in a cohort sampled during active COVID-19. CDR3 loop: CASKFGLEDSYNEQFF. The CDR3 DNA reads TGTGCCAGTAAGTTTGGACTAGAAGACTCCTACAATGAGCAGTTCTTC.